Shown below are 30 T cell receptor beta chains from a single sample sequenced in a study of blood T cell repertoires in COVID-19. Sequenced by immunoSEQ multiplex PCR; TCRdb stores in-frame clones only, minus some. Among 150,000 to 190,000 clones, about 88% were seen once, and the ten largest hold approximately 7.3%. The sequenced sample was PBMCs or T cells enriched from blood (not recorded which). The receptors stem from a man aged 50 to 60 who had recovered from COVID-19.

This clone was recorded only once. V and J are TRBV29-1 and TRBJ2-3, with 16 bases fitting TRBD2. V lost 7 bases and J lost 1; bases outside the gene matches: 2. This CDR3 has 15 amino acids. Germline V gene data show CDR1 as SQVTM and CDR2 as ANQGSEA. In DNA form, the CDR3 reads TGCAGCGCCGGGACTAGCGGGGGGGGCACAGATACGCAGTATTTT. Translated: CSAGTSGGGTDTQYF.

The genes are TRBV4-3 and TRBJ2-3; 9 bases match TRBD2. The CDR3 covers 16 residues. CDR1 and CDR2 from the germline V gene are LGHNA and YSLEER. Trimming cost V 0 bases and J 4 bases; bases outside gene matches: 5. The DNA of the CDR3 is TGCGCCAGCAGCCAAGATCTCCAGCGGGGGGCAGATACGCAGTATTTT. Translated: CASSQDLQRGADTQYF.

CDR3 sequence: CAWSETGRINGYGYTF. The CDR3 region has the DNA TGTGCCTGGAGTGAGACAGGCCGGATCAATGGCTATGGCTACACCTTC. This rearrangement joins TRBV30 to TRBJ1-2; D may be TRBD1 (6 bases). The V gene lost 1 base and the J gene lost 4 bases, with 19 bases spanning the gap. Germline CDR1 and CDR2: GTSNPN and SVGIG (reference sequence). This CDR3 has 16 amino acids.

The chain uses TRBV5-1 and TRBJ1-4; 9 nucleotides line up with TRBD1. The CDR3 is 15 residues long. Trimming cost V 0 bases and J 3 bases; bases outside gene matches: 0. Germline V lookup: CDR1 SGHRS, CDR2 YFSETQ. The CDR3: CASSLGTGANEKLFF. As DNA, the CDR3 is TGCGCCAGCAGCTTGGGGACAGGGGCTAATGAAAAACTGTTTTTT.

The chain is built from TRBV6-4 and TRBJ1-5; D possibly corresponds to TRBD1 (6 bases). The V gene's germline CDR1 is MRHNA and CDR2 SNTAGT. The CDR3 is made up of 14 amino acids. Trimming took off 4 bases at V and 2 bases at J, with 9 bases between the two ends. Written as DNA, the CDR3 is TGTGCCAGCAGTGCCCGACAGGGCAATCAGCCCCAGCATTTT. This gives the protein CASSARQGNQPQHF.

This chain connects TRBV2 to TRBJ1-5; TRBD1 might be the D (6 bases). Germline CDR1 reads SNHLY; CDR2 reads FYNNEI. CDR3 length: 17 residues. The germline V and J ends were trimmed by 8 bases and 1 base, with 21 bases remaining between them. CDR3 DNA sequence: TGTGCCAGCGCCTGGGGGTTTGGGGGGGCAAGCAATCAGCCCCAGCATTTT. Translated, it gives CASAWGFGGASNQPQHF.

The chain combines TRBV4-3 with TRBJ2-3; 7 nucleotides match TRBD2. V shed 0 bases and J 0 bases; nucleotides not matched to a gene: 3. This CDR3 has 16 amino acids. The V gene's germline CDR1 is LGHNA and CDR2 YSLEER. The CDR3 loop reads CASSQDLRGSTDTQYF. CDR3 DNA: TGCGCCAGCAGCCAAGATCTGCGGGGGAGCACAGATACGCAGTATTTT.

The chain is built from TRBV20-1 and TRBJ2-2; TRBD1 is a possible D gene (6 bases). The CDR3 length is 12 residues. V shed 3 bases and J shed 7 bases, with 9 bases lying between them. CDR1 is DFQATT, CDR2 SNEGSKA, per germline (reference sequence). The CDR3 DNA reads TGCAGTGCTAGTGCAGGGGACGGGGAGCTGTTTTTT. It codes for CSASAGDGELFF.

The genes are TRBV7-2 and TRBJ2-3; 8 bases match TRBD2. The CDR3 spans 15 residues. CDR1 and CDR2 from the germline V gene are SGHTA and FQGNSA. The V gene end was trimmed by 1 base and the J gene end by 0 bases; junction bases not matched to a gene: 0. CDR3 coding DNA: TGTGCCAGCAGCTTAGTAGCGGGGAGCACAGATACGCAGTATTTT. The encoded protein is CASSLVAGSTDTQYF.

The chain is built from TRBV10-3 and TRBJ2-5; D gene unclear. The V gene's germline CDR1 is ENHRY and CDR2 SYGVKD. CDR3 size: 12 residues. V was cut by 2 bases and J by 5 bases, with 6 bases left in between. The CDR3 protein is CAISEPGETQYF. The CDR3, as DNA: TGTGCCATCAGTGAGCCCGGGGAGACCCAGTACTTC.

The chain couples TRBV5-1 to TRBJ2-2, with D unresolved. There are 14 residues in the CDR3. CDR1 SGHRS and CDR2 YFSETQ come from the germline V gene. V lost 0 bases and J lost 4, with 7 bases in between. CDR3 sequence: CASSLGQATGELFF. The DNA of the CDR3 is TGCGCCAGCAGCTTGGGCCAAGCCACCGGGGAGCTGTTTTTT. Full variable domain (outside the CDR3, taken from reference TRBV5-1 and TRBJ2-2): KAGVTQTPRYLIKTRGQQVTLSCSPISGHRSVSWYQQTPGQGLQFLFEYFSETQRNKGNFPGRFSGRQFSNSRSEMNVSTLELGDSALYLCASSLGQATGELFFGEGSRLTVL.

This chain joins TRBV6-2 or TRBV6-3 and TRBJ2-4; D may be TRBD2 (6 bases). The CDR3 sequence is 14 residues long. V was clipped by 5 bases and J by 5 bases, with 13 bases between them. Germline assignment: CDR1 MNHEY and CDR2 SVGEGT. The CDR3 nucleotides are TGTGCCAGCAGTGAGGGATGGAGGGAAAACATTCAGTACTTC. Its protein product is CASSEGWRENIQYF.

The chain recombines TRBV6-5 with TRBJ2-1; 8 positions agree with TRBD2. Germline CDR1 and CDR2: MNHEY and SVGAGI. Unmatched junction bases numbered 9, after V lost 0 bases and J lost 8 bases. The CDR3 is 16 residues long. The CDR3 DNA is TGTGCCAGCAGTTACTCCCAAGCGGGGGTTGGTTATGAGCAGTTCTTC. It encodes CASSYSQAGVGYEQFF.

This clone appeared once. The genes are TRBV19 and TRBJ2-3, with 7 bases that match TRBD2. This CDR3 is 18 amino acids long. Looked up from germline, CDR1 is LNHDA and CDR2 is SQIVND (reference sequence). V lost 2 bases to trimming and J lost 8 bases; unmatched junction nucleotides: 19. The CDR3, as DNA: TGTGCCAGTAGTATACAGGGTAGCGGGCTCCAGGGCAGAGGTACGCAGTATTTT. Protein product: CASSIQGSGLQGRGTQYF.

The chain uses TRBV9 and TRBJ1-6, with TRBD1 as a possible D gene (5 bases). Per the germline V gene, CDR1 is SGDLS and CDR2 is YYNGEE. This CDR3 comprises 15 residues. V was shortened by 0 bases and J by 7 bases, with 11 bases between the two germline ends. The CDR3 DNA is TGTGCCAGCAGCGTAGAAGGGCAGGGAAATTCACCCCTCCACTTT. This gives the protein CASSVEGQGNSPLHF.

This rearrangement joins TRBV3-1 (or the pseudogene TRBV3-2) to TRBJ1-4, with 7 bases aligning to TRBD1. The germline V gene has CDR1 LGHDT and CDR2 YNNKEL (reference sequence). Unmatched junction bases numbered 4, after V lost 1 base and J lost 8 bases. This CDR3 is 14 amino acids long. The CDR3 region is CASSQGTGFEKLFF. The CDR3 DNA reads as TGTGCCAGCAGCCAAGGGACAGGCTTCGAAAAACTGTTTTTT.

The CDR3 reads CASSLVLNTEAFF. The CDR3 DNA is TGTGCCAGCAGCTTAGTCTTGAACACTGAAGCTTTCTTT. The J gene is TRBJ1-1, the V gene TRBV7-6; D not resolved. Trimming took 1 base from V and 0 from J, leaving 3 bases between them. The CDR3 runs to 13 residues. Germline-derived CDR1 and CDR2 are SGHVS and FNYEAQ.

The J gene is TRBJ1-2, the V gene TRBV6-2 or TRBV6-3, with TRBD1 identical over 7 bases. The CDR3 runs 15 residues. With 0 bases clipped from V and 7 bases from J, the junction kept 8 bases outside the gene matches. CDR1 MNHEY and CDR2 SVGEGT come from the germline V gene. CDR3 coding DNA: TGTGCCAGCAGTTACTCCCCCGGGACAGTTATTGGCTACACCTTC. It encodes CASSYSPGTVIGYTF.

The CDR3 DNA is TGTGCCAGCAGCCCCCTAGCGGGGGCCTACAATGAGCAGTTCTTC. This gives the protein CASSPLAGAYNEQFF. The chain is built from TRBV2 and TRBJ2-1; the match to TRBD2 covers 10 bases. V lost 6 bases, J lost 2 bases, and 4 bases stayed unmatched. Per the germline V gene, CDR1 is SNHLY and CDR2 is FYNNEI. The CDR3 sequence is 15 residues long.

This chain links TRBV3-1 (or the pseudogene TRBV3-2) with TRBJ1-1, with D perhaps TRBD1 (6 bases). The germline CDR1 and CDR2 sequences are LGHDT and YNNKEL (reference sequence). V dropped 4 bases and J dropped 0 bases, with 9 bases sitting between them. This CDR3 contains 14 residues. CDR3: CASSPGVMNTEAFF. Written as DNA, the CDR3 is TGTGCCAGCAGCCCAGGGGTAATGAACACTGAAGCTTTCTTT.

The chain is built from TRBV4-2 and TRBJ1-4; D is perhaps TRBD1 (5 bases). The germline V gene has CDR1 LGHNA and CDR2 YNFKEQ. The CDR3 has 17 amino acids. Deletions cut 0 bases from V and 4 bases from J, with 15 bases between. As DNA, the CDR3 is TGTGCCAGCAGCCAAGAGCCACTACAGGCGTTTAATGAAAAACTGTTTTTT. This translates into CASSQEPLQAFNEKLFF.

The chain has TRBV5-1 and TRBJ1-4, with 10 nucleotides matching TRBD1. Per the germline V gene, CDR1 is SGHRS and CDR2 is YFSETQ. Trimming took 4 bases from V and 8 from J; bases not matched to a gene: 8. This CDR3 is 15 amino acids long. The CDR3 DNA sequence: TGCGCCAGCAGCGGACAAGGGGACAGGGGCGAAAAACTGTTTTTT. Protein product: CASSGQGDRGEKLFF.

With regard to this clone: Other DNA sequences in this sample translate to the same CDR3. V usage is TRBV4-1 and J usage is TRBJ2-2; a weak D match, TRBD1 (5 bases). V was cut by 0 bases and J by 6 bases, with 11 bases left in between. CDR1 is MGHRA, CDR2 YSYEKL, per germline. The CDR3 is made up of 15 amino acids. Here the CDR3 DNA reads TGCGCCAGCAGCCAAGATTCGGCAGGGTCCGGGGAGCTGTTTTTT. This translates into CASSQDSAGSGELFF.

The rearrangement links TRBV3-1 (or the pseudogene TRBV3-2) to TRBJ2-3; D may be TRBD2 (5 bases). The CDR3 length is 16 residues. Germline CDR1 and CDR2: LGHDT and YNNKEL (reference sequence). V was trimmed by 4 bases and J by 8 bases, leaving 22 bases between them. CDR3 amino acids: CASSPGAGGLTFTQYF. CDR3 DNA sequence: TGTGCCAGCAGCCCCGGTGCGGGTGGATTGACCTTTACGCAGTATTTT.

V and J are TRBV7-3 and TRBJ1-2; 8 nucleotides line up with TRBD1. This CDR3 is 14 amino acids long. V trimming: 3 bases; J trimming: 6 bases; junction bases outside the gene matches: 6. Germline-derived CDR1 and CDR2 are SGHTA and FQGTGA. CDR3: CASSFGQGIDGYTF. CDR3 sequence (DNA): TGTGCCAGCAGCTTTGGACAGGGCATAGATGGCTACACCTTC. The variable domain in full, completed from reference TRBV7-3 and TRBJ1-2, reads GAGVSQTPSNKVTEKGKYVELRCDPISGHTALYWYRQSLGQGPEFLIYFQGTGAADDSGLPNDRFFAVRPEGSVSTLKIQRTERGDSAVYLCASSFGQGIDGYTFGSGTRLTVV.

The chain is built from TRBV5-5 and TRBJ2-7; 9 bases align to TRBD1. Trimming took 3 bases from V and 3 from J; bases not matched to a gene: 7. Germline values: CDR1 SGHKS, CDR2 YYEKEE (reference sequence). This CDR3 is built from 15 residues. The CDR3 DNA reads TGTGCCAGCAGCTCCACCGGGACAGGGTTCTACGAGCAGTACTTC. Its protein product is CASSSTGTGFYEQYF.

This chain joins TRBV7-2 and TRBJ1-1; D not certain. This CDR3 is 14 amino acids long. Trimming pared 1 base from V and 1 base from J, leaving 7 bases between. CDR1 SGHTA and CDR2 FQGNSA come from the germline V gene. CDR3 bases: TGTGCCAGCAGCTTAGTAGTATCGAACACTGAAGCTTTCTTT. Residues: CASSLVVSNTEAFF.

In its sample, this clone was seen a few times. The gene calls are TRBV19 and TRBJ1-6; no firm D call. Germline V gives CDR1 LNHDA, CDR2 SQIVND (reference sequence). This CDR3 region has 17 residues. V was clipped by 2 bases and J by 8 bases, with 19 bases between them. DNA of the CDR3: TGTGCCAGTAGTATACCCGTCCAGTCGAGGATATATTCACCCCTCCACTTT. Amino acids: CASSIPVQSRIYSPLHF.

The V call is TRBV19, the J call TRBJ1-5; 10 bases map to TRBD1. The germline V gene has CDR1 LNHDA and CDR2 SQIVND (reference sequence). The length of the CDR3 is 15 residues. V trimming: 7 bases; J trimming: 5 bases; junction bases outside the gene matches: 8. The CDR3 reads CASKTGQGRHQPQHF. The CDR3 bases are TGTGCCAGTAAAACGGGACAGGGGAGACATCAGCCCCAGCATTTT.

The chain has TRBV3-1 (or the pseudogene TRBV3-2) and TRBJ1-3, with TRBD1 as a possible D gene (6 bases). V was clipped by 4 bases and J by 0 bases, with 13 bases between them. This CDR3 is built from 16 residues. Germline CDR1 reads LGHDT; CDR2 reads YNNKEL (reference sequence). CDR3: CASSPKSGVSGNTIYF. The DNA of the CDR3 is TGTGCCAGCAGCCCTAAGTCAGGGGTCTCTGGAAACACCATATATTTT.